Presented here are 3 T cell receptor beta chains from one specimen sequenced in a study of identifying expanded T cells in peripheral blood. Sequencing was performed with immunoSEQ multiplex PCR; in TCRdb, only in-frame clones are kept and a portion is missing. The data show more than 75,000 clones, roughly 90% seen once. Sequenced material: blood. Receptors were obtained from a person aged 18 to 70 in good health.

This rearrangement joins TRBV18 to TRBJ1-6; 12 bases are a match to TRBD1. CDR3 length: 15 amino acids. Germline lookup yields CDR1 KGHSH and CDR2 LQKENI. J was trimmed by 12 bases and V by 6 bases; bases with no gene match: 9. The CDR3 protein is CASSLGQGATEPLHF. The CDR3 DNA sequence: TGTGCCAGCTCCCTGGGACAGGGGGCGACTGAACCCCTCCACTTT.

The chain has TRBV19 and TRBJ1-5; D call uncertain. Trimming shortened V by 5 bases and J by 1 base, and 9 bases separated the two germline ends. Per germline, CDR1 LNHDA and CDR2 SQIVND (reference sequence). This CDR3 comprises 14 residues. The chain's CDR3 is CASSRGISNQPQHF. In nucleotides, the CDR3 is TGTGCCAGTAGTCGGGGAATCAGCAATCAGCCCCAGCATTTT. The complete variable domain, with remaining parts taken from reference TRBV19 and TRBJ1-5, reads DGGITQSPKYLFRKEGQNVTLSCEQNLNHDAMYWYRQDPGQGLRLIYYSQIVNDFQKGDIAEGYSVSREKKESFPLTVTSAQKNPTAFYLCASSRGISNQPQHFGDGTRLSIL.

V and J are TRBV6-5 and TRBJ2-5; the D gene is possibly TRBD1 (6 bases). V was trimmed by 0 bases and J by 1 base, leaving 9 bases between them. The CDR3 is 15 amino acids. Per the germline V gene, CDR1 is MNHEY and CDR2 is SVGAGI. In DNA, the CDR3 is TGTGCCAGCAGTTACTCGTGGACAGCCCAAGAGACCCAGTACTTC. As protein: CASSYSWTAQETQYF.